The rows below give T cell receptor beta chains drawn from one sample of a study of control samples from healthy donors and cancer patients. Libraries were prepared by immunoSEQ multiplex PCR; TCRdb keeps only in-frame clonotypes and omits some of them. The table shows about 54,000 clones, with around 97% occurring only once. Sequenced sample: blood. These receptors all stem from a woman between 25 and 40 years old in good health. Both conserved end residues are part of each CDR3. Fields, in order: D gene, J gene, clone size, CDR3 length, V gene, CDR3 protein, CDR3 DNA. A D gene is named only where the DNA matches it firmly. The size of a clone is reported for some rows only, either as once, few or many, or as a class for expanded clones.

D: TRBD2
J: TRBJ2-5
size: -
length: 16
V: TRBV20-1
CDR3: CSASEPSGRGQETQYF
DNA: TGCAGTGCTAGTGAGCCTAGCGGGAGAGGGCAAGAGACCCAGTACTTC

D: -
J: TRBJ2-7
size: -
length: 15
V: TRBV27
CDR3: CASSTSAGFGYEQYF
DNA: TGTGCCAGCAGTACGTCCGCAGGTTTTGGCTACGAGCAGTACTTC

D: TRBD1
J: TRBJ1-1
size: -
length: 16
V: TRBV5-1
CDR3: CASTPKGPGGNTEAFF
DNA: TGCGCCAGCACCCCAAAGGGGCCAGGGGGAAACACTGAAGCTTTCTTT

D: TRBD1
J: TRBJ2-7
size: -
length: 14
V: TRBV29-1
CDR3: CSVGVSGQLYEQYF
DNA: TGCAGCGTGGGAGTATCGGGACAGCTCTACGAGCAGTACTTC

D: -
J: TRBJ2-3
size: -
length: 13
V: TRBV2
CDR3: CASSDPPADTQYF
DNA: TGTGCCAGCAGTGATCCTCCCGCAGATACGCAGTATTTT

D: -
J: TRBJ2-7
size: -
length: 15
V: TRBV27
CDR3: CASSLYTGISYEQYF
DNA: TGTGCCAGCAGTTTATATACAGGGATTTCCTACGAGCAGTACTTC

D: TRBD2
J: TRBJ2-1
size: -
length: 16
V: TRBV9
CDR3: CASSVGGLAGVHEQFF
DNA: TGTGCCAGCAGCGTAGGAGGACTAGCGGGAGTTCATGAGCAGTTCTTC

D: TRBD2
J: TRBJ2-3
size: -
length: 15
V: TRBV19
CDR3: CASSRSSGSGDTQYF
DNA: TGTGCCAGTAGTAGGTCTAGCGGGAGTGGAGATACGCAGTATTTT

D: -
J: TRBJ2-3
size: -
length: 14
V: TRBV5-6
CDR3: CASSLRSGTDTQYF
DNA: TGTGCCAGCAGCTTAAGAAGCGGCACAGATACGCAGTATTTT

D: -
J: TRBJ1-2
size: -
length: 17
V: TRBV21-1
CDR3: CASSDRHWGGLHYGYTF
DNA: TGTGCCAGCAGCGACAGACATTGGGGGGGATTGCATTATGGCTACACCTTC

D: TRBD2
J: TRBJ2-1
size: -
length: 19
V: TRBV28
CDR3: CASSPPTGGSLRSYNEQFF
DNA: TGTGCCAGCAGTCCACCGACTGGCGGGAGTTTGCGCTCCTACAATGAGCAGTTCTTC

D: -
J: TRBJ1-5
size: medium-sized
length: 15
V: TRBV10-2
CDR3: CASSERGAGNQPQHF
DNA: TGCGCCAGCAGTGAGAGGGGGGCGGGCAATCAGCCCCAGCATTTT

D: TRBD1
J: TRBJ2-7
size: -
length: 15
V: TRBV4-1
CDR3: CASSQVHRGSYEQYF
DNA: TGCGCCAGCAGCCAAGTTCACAGGGGCTCCTACGAGCAGTACTTC

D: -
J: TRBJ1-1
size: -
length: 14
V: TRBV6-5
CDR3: CASSYAGANTEAFF
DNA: TGTGCCAGCAGTTACGCAGGGGCAAACACTGAAGCTTTCTTT

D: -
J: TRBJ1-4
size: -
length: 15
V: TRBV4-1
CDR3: CASSQEKGELEKLFF
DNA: TGCGCCAGCAGCCAAGAAAAGGGAGAACTCGAAAAACTGTTTTTT

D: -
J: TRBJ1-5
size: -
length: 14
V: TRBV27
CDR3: CASSPHGGAQPQHF
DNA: TGTGCCAGCAGTCCGCACGGGGGGGCTCAGCCCCAGCATTTT

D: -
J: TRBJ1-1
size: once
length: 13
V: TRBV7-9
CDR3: CASSLAGDTEAFF
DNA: TGTGCCAGCAGCTTAGCAGGGGACACTGAAGCTTTCTTT

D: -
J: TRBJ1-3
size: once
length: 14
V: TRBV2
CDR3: CASRPAVSGNTIYF
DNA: TGTGCCAGCAGACCAGCCGTCTCTGGAAACACCATATATTTT

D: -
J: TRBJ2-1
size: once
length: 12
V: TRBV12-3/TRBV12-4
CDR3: CASSSTSNEQFF
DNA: TGTGCCAGCAGTTCTACTTCAAATGAGCAGTTCTTC

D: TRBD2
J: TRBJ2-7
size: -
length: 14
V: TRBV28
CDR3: CASSFLAGGGEHSF
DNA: TGTGCCAGCAGTTTCCTGGCGGGAGGGGGGGAGCACTCATTC

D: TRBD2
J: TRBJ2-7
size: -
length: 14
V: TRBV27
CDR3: CASTTRAGVYEQYF
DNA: TGTGCCAGCACCACGCGAGCGGGAGTTTACGAGCAGTACTTC

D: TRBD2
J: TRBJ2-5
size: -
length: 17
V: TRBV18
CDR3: CASSPTGTSGYKETQYF
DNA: TGTGCCAGCTCACCCACCGGGACTAGCGGGTATAAAGAGACCCAGTACTTC

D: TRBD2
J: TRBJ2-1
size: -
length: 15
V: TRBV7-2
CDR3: CASSLGLAVNNEQFF
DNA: TGTGCCAGCAGCTTAGGACTAGCGGTCAACAATGAGCAGTTCTTC

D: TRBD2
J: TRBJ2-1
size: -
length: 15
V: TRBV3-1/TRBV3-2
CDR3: CASSPTAGVVNEQFF
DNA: TGTGCCAGCAGCCCCACAGCGGGAGTCGTAAATGAGCAGTTCTTC

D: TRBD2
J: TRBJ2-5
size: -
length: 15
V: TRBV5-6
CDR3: CASSLGGGIMGTQYF
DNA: TGTGCCAGCAGCTTGGGGGGGGGTATAATGGGGACCCAGTACTTC

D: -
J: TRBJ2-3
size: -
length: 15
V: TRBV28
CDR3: CASSWGAGGTDTQYF
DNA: TGTGCCAGCAGTTGGGGGGCGGGGGGCACAGATACGCAGTATTTT

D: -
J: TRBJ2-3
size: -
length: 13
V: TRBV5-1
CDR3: CASSLGRADTQYF
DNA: TGCGCCAGCAGCTTGGGGAGGGCAGATACGCAGTATTTT

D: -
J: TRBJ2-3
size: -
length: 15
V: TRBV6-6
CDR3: CASSYSGWGTDTQYF
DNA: TGTGCCAGCAGTTACTCCGGGTGGGGCACAGATACGCAGTATTTT

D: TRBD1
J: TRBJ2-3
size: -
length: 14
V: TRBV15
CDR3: CATSRLGQGDTQYF
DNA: TGTGCCACCAGCAGACTCGGACAGGGAGATACGCAGTATTTT

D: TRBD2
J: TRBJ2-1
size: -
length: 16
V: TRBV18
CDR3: CASSPATASGRGEQFF
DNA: TGTGCCAGCTCACCGGCTACTGCTAGCGGGAGAGGTGAGCAGTTCTTC

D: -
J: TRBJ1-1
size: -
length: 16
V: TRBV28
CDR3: CASSLGDGTPILEAFF
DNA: TGTGCCAGCAGTTTAGGGGACGGTACCCCTATCCTTGAAGCTTTCTTT

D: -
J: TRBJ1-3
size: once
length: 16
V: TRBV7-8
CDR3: CASSPGRSGSGNTIYF
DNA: TGTGCCAGCAGCCCAGGCAGATCCGGCTCTGGAAACACCATATATTTT

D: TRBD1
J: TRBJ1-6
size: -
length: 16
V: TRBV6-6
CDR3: CASSTWDRGYNSPLHF
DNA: TGTGCCAGCAGTACGTGGGACAGGGGATATAATTCACCCCTCCACTTT